This T cell receptor (beta chain) comes out of a study of vaccination effects on CD4 cells after COVID-19. Antigen-specific CD4+ T cell clonotypes were called by their expansion after viral peptide-pool culture in ViraFEST. Isolation of CD4+ T cells took place after about nine days of culture. Vaccine recipients had no previous SARS-CoV-2 infection; their nucleocapsid antibodies were negative. TCRdb's copy holds only in-frame clones and misses some; the assay was immunoSEQ multiplex PCR. The sample carries under 25,000 clones, about three quarters recorded once. On this clone: What it binds is unknown.

V was shortened by 4 bases and J by 4 bases, with 17 bases between the two germline ends. Germline values: CDR1 SGHRS, CDR2 YFSETQ. CDR3 size: 15 residues. This chain joins TRBV5-1 and TRBJ2-5, with D perhaps matching TRBD1 or TRBD2 (6 bases each). The clonotype comes from a human donor who received a COVID-19 vaccine. This specimen consisted of CD4+ T cells from PBMCs cultured with SARS-CoV-2 spike peptides, obtained before COVID-19 vaccination. The DNA for the CDR3 is TGCGCCAGCAGCCCCGCAGGGGAGGTGGGAGAGACCCAGTACTTC. Amino acid sequence: CASSPAGEVGETQYF.